This entry features one T cell receptor (beta chain) sequence. Which antigen it targets is not known. Per-base qualities were not stored, and no clone one base away is much larger. Collaborating institutions collected whole blood in K2EDTA tubes following their own protocols. For TCRbeta analysis, collaborators shipped samples in one of three forms: frozen whole blood, isolated PBMCs, or DNA extracted from either of those sample types. TCRbeta CDR3 regions were amplified from genomic DNA by means of the immunoSEQ Assay, a bias-controlled multiplex PCR. In the authors' own workflow: The number of nucleated cells in each sample was estimated by amplification of reference gene primers within the assay. Sequence reads were collapsed and filtered to measure the absolute abundance of every unique TCRbeta CDR3 rearrangement. For each sample, productive Simpson clonality was calculated as the square root of Simpson's diversity index across productive rearrangements. TCRdb obtained this table from immuneACCESS and retained in-frame rearrangements with V and J assigned. These tables miss some clones; where compared with another copy, unresolved V genes account for less than half of the shortfall, and the remainder is unexplained. V and J calls and clone size come straight from that table; D and trimming were deduced from the DNA. Present in this sample are 150,000 to 200,000 clones, 88% of which were seen just once. The top ten constitute 4% to 5.5% of the sample.

For this chain, trimming is 10 bases at the V end and 4 bases at the J end, and the number of junction bases without a gene match is 9. The CDR3 spans 13 residues, from the cysteine through the phenylalanine. Here the CDR3 DNA is all that survives: 39 bases in frame from base 1. The data belong to a study of blood T cell repertoires in COVID-19 (TCRdb year 2020). For context, the study as a whole: Samples from collaborators originated in the United States, Italy and Spain and spanned both the acute and convalescent phases of COVID-19. The prospective study material was composed of cDNA or gDNA derived from T cells, B-cell-depleted T cells, or PBMCs. Deeply sampled blood TCRbeta repertoires from subjects exposed to, actively infected with, or recovered from COVID-19 were included in the dataset. The repertoires were made available in a free public database intended to serve as a resource for research on the immune response to SARS-CoV-2. The samples were drawn from two sources: the first 160 participants of the ongoing ImmuneRACE study, and over 1,000 subjects contributed by 6 global collaborators. A de-identified subject ID, COVID-19 status, age in years and sex were almost always included in the sample metadata. HLA class I and class II types, where available, came from metadata supplied by the sample provider rather than from assay-based typing. Here is what the overall study found, with its caveats: Clinical and demographic metadata were provided uncurated, with the amount varying by source and participant.

This clonotype was sampled from a human donor in a cohort sampled during active COVID-19. Sequenced input: peripheral blood. The V and J segments used are TRBV12-3 or TRBV12-4 and TRBJ1-2; 7 bases in between match TRBD1. The sequenced DNA is TGTGCCACCGGAACCGGGACAGCCTATGGCTACACCTTC. It specifies CATGTGTAYGYTF.